This T cell receptor (beta chain) was captured by sequencing in a study of blood T cell repertoires in COVID-19. Study information: Whether acute or convalescent, the COVID-19 samples came from the United States, Italy and Spain.

The protocol was immunoSEQ multiplex PCR, while the TCRdb copy is restricted to in-frame clones and leaves out a portion. The data hold nearly 350,000 clones, with around 83% observed a single time. CDR3 length: 16 residues. With 2 bases removed from V and 1 base from J, the gap between germline ends came to 14 bases. Germline lookup yields CDR1 SSHAT and CDR2 FNYEAQ (reference sequence). This chain joins TRBV7-7 and TRBJ1-2; possibly TRBD1 for D (5 bases). Sequencing was performed on peripheral blood. This TCR was sampled from a man in his thirties or forties with active or convalescent COVID-19. CDR3 sequence (DNA): TGTGCCAGCAGCTTACCCCAGACAGCCGATAACTATGGCTACACCTTC. Amino acids: CASSLPQTADNYGYTF.